These 30 T cell receptor beta chains originate from one sample sequenced in a study of blood T cell repertoires in COVID-19. Profiling relied on immunoSEQ multiplex PCR, and the TCRdb table lists in-frame clones only, not all of them. The sample records 200,000 to 300,000 clones, approximately 85% being singletons. The sequenced material came from PBMCs or T cells enriched from blood (not recorded which). The receptors originated from a woman aged 45-59 years who had recovered from COVID-19.

The CDR3 region is CASSGGTDDANYGYTF. Written as DNA, the CDR3 is TGTGCCAGCAGCGGCGGGACAGACGACGCTAACTATGGCTACACCTTC. The J gene is TRBJ1-2, the V gene TRBV11-3; 7 positions agree with TRBD1. Germline trimming cut 5 bases from V and 0 bases from J; bases unmatched to any gene: 9. The CDR3 spans 16 residues. The germline gives CDR1 SGHNT, CDR2 YENEEA.

This chain connects TRBV19 to TRBJ2-7; TRBD2 might be the D (5 bases). The CDR3 sequence is 13 residues long. Germline V CDR1 and CDR2: LNHDA, SQIVND (reference sequence). The V gene lost 6 bases and the J gene lost 5 bases, with 14 bases spanning the gap. CDR3 sequence (DNA): TGTGCCAGTAGGTCGGGGTTAAGGAACGAGCAGTACTTC. It is translated as CASRSGLRNEQYF.

The chain links TRBV9 to TRBJ1-2, with D perhaps matching TRBD1 (5 bases). CDR3 length equals 14 residues. Germline values: CDR1 SGDLS, CDR2 YYNGEE. With 4 bases removed from V and 6 bases from J, the gap between germline ends came to 16 bases. The CDR3 loop reads CASSRQWASDGYTF. The CDR3 bases are TGTGCCAGCAGCAGACAGTGGGCCTCGGATGGCTACACCTTC.

The genes are TRBV9 and TRBJ2-3; D unclear. The CDR3 has 14 residues. V lost 0 bases to trimming and J lost 6 bases, with 11 bases between them. Germline V gene lookup returns CDR1 SGDLS and CDR2 YYNGEE. CDR3 nucleotide sequence: TGTGCCAGCAGCGTAGAGCTAAATGTGGATACGCAGTATTTT. It encodes CASSVELNVDTQYF.

The chain links TRBV5-6 to TRBJ1-1, with 7 bases identical to TRBD1. The V gene end was trimmed by 4 bases and the J gene end by 0 bases; junction bases not matched to a gene: 6. The germline V gene has CDR1 SGHDT and CDR2 YYEEEE. The CDR3 length is 15 residues. Here the CDR3 DNA reads TGTGCCAGCAGCCCAGCGGACAGGATGAACACTGAAGCTTTCTTT. This translates into CASSPADRMNTEAFF.

The CDR3 sequence: CASSTPRQGAFGKLFF. The CDR3 DNA follows: TGTGCCAGTAGTACCCCCCGGCAGGGGGCCTTTGGAAAACTGTTTTTT. J is TRBJ1-4 and V is TRBV19, with 8 bases lining up with TRBD1. J gave up 10 bases and V 4 bases, and 14 bases lay outside the gene matches. This CDR3 contains 16 residues. Germline values: CDR1 LNHDA, CDR2 SQIVND (reference sequence).

This clone was counted a single time. The V call is TRBV6-5, the J call TRBJ2-5; TRBD2 matches at 15 bases. Germline CDR1 reads MNHEY; CDR2 reads SVGAGI. Trimming cost V 5 bases and J 5 bases; bases outside gene matches: 3. CDR3 length: 15 residues. For the CDR3, the DNA is TGTGCCAGCAGTATTGGACTAGCGGGGGGGGAGACCCAGTACTTC. This gives the protein CASSIGLAGGETQYF.

The chain combines TRBV7-2 with TRBJ1-2; possible D gene TRBD1, 6 bases. Per germline, CDR1 SGHTA and CDR2 FQGNSA. The V end was cut by 1 base, the J end by 5 bases, with 11 bases between. This CDR3 has 14 amino acids. CDR3 loop: CASSLVQGPYGYTF. In DNA, the CDR3 is TGTGCCAGCAGCTTAGTGCAGGGGCCTTATGGCTACACCTTC.

The chain carries TRBV7-2 and TRBJ2-7; no clear D. V was cut by 5 bases and J by 5 bases, with 16 bases left in between. This CDR3 is 14 amino acids long. Germline V CDR1 and CDR2: SGHTA, FQGNSA. The DNA of the CDR3 is TGTGCCAGCAGCGCAGGCCCGGCCACAAACGAGCAGTACTTC. Its protein is CASSAGPATNEQYF.

The chain couples TRBV4-2 to TRBJ2-5; 11 bases agree with TRBD2. CDR1 and CDR2 from the germline V gene are LGHNA and YNFKEQ. After removal of 5 bases from V and 5 bases from J, the junction contained 10 bases not matched to a gene. This CDR3 is 16 amino acids long. In nucleotides, the CDR3 is TGTGCCAGCAGCAAATACACTAGCGGGAGAGAGGAGACCCAGTACTTC. It is translated as CASSKYTSGREETQYF.

The CDR3 loop reads CASTLGPPATNEKLFF. In nucleotides, the CDR3 is TGCGCCAGCACCCTGGGGCCGCCTGCAACTAATGAAAAACTGTTTTTT. This chain uses TRBV5-1 with TRBJ1-4; D is perhaps TRBD1 (5 bases). Deletions cut 6 bases from V and 0 bases from J, with 15 bases between. This CDR3 has 16 residues. Germline lookup yields CDR1 SGHRS and CDR2 YFSETQ.

The chain links TRBV7-2 to TRBJ1-2, with 7 bases fitting TRBD1. Germline CDR1 reads SGHTA; CDR2 reads FQGNSA. This CDR3 is 14 amino acids long. V was clipped by 5 bases and J by 7 bases; unmatched bases: 10. CDR3 sequence: CASSTLTGSRGYTF. Written as DNA, the CDR3 is TGTGCCAGCAGCACCTTGACAGGGAGTCGTGGCTACACCTTC.

The chain employs TRBV13 and TRBJ2-7, with TRBD2 matching over 10 bases. The V segment lost 1 base and the J segment 6 bases; nucleotides outside the gene matches: 3. Germline V gives CDR1 PRHDT, CDR2 FYEKMQ (reference sequence). The length of the CDR3 is 14 residues. The CDR3 DNA reads TGTGCCAGCAGCTTAGTTCTAGCGGGGGCCGAGCAGTACTTC. Protein: CASSLVLAGAEQYF.

V gene TRBV7-9 combines with J gene TRBJ2-1, with 11 bases that match TRBD2. The CDR3 has 15 residues. Per the germline V gene, CDR1 is SEHNR and CDR2 is FQNEAQ (reference sequence). V shed 0 bases, J shed 8 bases, and the junction held 3 bases outside the gene matches. This CDR3 is CASSLATSGNYEQFF. In DNA form, the CDR3 reads TGTGCCAGCAGCTTAGCGACTAGCGGGAACTATGAGCAGTTCTTC.

The table lists this clone with a count of one. The genes are TRBV10-3 and TRBJ2-5, with 9 bases that match TRBD2. Germline V gene sequence: CDR1 ENHRY, CDR2 SYGVKD. The trim removed 2 bases at V and 7 bases at J, leaving 8 bases unmatched. This CDR3 region has 15 residues. The CDR3 here is CAISEVVAGAGTQYF. For the CDR3, the DNA is TGTGCCATCAGTGAGGTGGTAGCGGGAGCCGGGACCCAGTACTTC.

In DNA, the CDR3 is TGCGCCAGCAGCCTCTCCGACAGGGCTAGCACAGATACGCAGTATTTT. Residues: CASSLSDRASTDTQYF. The chain links TRBV5-1 to TRBJ2-3; 7 nucleotides line up with TRBD1. The ends lost 4 bases at V and 0 bases at J; junction bases unmatched: 8. The V gene's germline CDR1 is SGHRS and CDR2 YFSETQ. The CDR3 spans 16 residues.

This clone has a handful of counts. The chain combines TRBV6-2 or TRBV6-3 with TRBJ2-1, with TRBD1 identical over 8 bases. V gave up 6 bases and J gave up 5 bases; unmatched junction bases: 9. This CDR3 contains 15 residues. Germline CDR1 MNHEY, CDR2 SVGEGT. The CDR3 protein is CASSNPGQANNEQFF. CDR3 in DNA: TGTGCCAGCAGCAATCCGGGACAGGCGAACAATGAGCAGTTCTTC.

This chain links TRBV19 with TRBJ2-7, with 10 bases aligning to TRBD1. CDR3 length: 14 residues. CDR1 LNHDA and CDR2 SQIVND come from the germline V gene (reference sequence). Trimming at V came to 9 bases and at J to 5 bases, leaving 10 bases not matched to a gene. The CDR3 is CASNQPGQGNEQYF. The CDR3 nucleotides are TGTGCCAGCAACCAACCGGGACAGGGGAACGAGCAGTACTTC.

The genes are TRBV7-6 and TRBJ2-7, with 10 bases matching TRBD1. The germline V gene has CDR1 SGHVS and CDR2 FNYEAQ. V lost 5 bases to trimming and J lost 3 bases; unmatched junction nucleotides: 4. This CDR3 is 14 amino acids long. CDR3 bases: TGTGCCAGCAGCAACCGGGACAGGGGCTACGAGCAGTACTTC. This encodes CASSNRDRGYEQYF.

CDR3 amino acids: CASSLSGRPREQYF. For the CDR3, the DNA is TGTGCCAGCAGCTTATCCGGGAGACCGAGGGAGCAGTACTTC. This sequence joins TRBV5-5 and TRBJ2-7, with a weak D call TRBD2 (6 bases). Looked up from germline, CDR1 is SGHKS and CDR2 is YYEKEE (reference sequence). Trimming took off 2 bases at V and 7 bases at J, with 16 bases between the two ends. The CDR3 consists of 14 residues.

The rearrangement uses TRBV25-1 and TRBJ2-4; 7 bases fit TRBD2. The trim removed 6 bases at V and 3 bases at J, leaving 5 bases unmatched. Germline values: CDR1 MGHDK, CDR2 SYGVNS. The CDR3 sequence is 14 residues long. CDR3 protein: CASRPWGGKNIQYF. The CDR3 coding sequence is TGTGCCAGCAGGCCATGGGGGGGCAAAAACATTCAGTACTTC.

This chain uses TRBV3-1 (or the pseudogene TRBV3-2) with TRBJ2-1, with a tentative D call TRBD1 (5 bases). The CDR3 contains 14 residues. Trimming removed 4 bases at V and 4 bases at J, with 11 bases between. The V gene's germline CDR1 is LGHDT and CDR2 YNNKEL (reference sequence). The CDR3, as DNA: TGTGCCAGCAGCCCCCCAGGGAAATACAATGAGCAGTTCTTC. This gives the protein CASSPPGKYNEQFF.

This clone was seen only a few times. This chain links TRBV19 with TRBJ1-6; no reliable D call. The V gene lost 7 bases and the J gene lost 7 bases, with 11 bases spanning the gap. There are 13 residues in the CDR3. Germline CDR1 is LNHDA and CDR2 is SQIVND (reference sequence). CDR3 nucleotides: TGTGCCAGTAAGGGAGGGTACAATTCACCCCTCCACTTT. The encoded protein is CASKGGYNSPLHF.

The chain has TRBV28 and TRBJ2-5; 9 bases align to TRBD2. The CDR3 covers 15 residues. Germline assignment: CDR1 MDHEN and CDR2 SYDVKM. The trim removed 6 bases at V and 7 bases at J, leaving 12 bases unmatched. The CDR3 bases are TGTGCCAGCAGCCCAGCGGGAGGACCAAGAGTGACCCAGTACTTC. Translation gives CASSPAGGPRVTQYF.

The chain is built from TRBV18 and TRBJ1-5, with a possible D match to TRBD1 (5 bases). The CDR3 covers 13 residues. Trimming pared 4 bases from V and 3 bases from J, leaving 7 bases between. The V gene's germline CDR1 is KGHSH and CDR2 LQKENI. The CDR3: CASSQDTNQPQHF. The CDR3 DNA sequence: TGTGCCAGCTCACAGGACACCAATCAGCCCCAGCATTTT.

The chain combines TRBV21-1 with TRBJ1-2. TRBV21-1 is a pseudogene segment. The length of the CDR3 is 13 residues. CDR3: CASSKRRNYGYTF. The CDR3 bases are TGTGCCAGCAGCAAACGGCGGAACTATGGCTACACCTTC.

V and J are TRBV7-3 and TRBJ1-1, with a tentative D call TRBD1 (5 bases). V was cut by 6 bases and J by 0 bases, with 14 bases left in between. CDR1 SGHTA and CDR2 FQGTGA come from the germline V gene. The CDR3 totals 15 residues. The CDR3 loop reads CASSFDGQLNTEAFF. CDR3 nucleotide sequence: TGTGCCAGCAGTTTCGACGGACAACTGAACACTGAAGCTTTCTTT. The full variable domain, its missing parts supplied by reference TRBV7-3 and TRBJ1-1, is GAGVSQTPSNKVTEKGKYVELRCDPISGHTALYWYRQSLGQGPEFLIYFQGTGAADDSGLPNDRFFAVRPEGSVSTLKIQRTERGDSAVYLCASSFDGQLNTEAFFGQGTRLTVV.

The V call is TRBV29-1, the J call TRBJ1-1, with a tentative D call TRBD1 (5 bases). The germline gives CDR1 SQVTM, CDR2 ANQGSEA. V gave up 2 bases and J gave up 4 bases, with 14 bases separating them. The CDR3 has 14 amino acids. The CDR3, as DNA: TGCAGCGTTGAACGCCGCGGGGGGGTCACTGAAGCTTTCTTT. Amino acid sequence: CSVERRGGVTEAFF.

The chain uses TRBV5-4 and TRBJ2-3, with 11 bases identical to TRBD2. CDR1 is SGHNT, CDR2 YYREEE, per germline (reference sequence). The CDR3 contains 15 residues. The V segment lost 0 bases and the J segment 4 bases; nucleotides outside the gene matches: 1. The CDR3 nucleotides are TGTGCCAGCAGCTTGGCACTAGCGGGAGCAGATACGCAGTATTTT. It encodes CASSLALAGADTQYF.

As to this clone: Mismatch with germline at one junction end may stem from a read error. This chain connects TRBV10-2 to TRBJ1-2; weak D call: TRBD1 (5 bases). The germline gives CDR1 WSHSY, CDR2 SAAADI. This CDR3 contains 12 residues. CDR3 in amino acids: CASSDPTGASAF. The CDR3 region has the DNA TGCGCCAGCAGTGACCCAACAGGAGCCTCCGCCTTC.